Listed below are T cell receptor beta chains from one sample, sequenced in a study of shared clonotypes between healthy human individuals. Clones were sequenced by immunoSEQ multiplex PCR, and TCRdb holds only the in-frame ones, with some missing. The repertoire includes millions of clones, about 94% of them detected once, and roughly 1% sits in the top ten. Sequencing was done on a sample of naive CD8+ T cells sorted from blood. These receptor sequences come from a man between 18 and 35 years old in good health. Each CDR3 is given with its conserved first and last residue. Each record gives: clone size, V gene, D gene, J gene, CDR3 protein, CDR3 DNA. The D gene is left open where the match is weak. Clone sizes are given selectively: once, few, many, or a class where the clone is expanded.

clone size: .; V gene: TRBV5-4; D gene: TRBD1; J gene: TRBJ2-7; CDR3 protein: CASSSGDRAYEQYF; CDR3 DNA: TGTGCCAGCAGTTCCGGGGACAGGGCCTACGAGCAGTACTTC
clone size: .; V gene: TRBV4-1; D gene: TRBD2; J gene: TRBJ2-2; CDR3 protein: CASSRGEGLTGELFF; CDR3 DNA: TGCGCCAGCAGCCGGGGGGAGGGACTCACCGGGGAGCTGTTTTTT
clone size: .; V gene: TRBV23-1; D gene: .; J gene: TRBJ2-1; CDR3 protein: CASSQSARELQLYNEQFF; CDR3 DNA: TGCGCCAGCAGTCAATCGGCCCGGGAGCTACAGTTATACAATGAGCAGTTCTTC
clone size: .; V gene: TRBV9; D gene: .; J gene: TRBJ2-2; CDR3 protein: CASSVEPGTAGELFF; CDR3 DNA: TGTGCCAGCAGCGTAGAGCCAGGGACGGCCGGGGAGCTGTTTTTT
clone size: .; V gene: TRBV28; D gene: .; J gene: TRBJ2-1; CDR3 protein: CASSLYSGDVYEQFF; CDR3 DNA: TGTGCCAGCAGTTTATACTCCGGGGACGTGTATGAGCAGTTCTTC
clone size: .; V gene: TRBV13; D gene: TRBD2; J gene: TRBJ2-3; CDR3 protein: CASSAGLADTQYF; CDR3 DNA: TGTGCCAGCAGCGCCGGACTAGCGGATACGCAGTATTTT
clone size: .; V gene: TRBV5-6; D gene: TRBD2; J gene: TRBJ2-7; CDR3 protein: CASSPSLAGVKSYEQYF; CDR3 DNA: TGTGCCAGCAGCCCAAGCCTAGCGGGAGTGAAATCCTACGAGCAGTACTTC
clone size: .; V gene: TRBV27; D gene: .; J gene: TRBJ1-4; CDR3 protein: CASSGAGTNEKLFF; CDR3 DNA: TGTGCCAGCAGTGGGGCAGGGACTAATGAAAAACTGTTTTTT
clone size: .; V gene: TRBV18; D gene: .; J gene: TRBJ1-5; CDR3 protein: CASSPVGRDEVSNQPQHF; CDR3 DNA: TGTGCCAGCTCACCCGTGGGACGGGATGAGGTATCTAATCAGCCCCAGCATTTT
clone size: .; V gene: TRBV2; D gene: .; J gene: TRBJ2-7; CDR3 protein: CASTGTYEQYF; CDR3 DNA: TGTGCCAGCACGGGAACCTACGAGCAGTACTTC
clone size: .; V gene: TRBV5-1; D gene: TRBD2; J gene: TRBJ2-1; CDR3 protein: CASSLGGLADNEQFF; CDR3 DNA: TGCGCCAGCAGCTTGGGCGGACTAGCGGACAATGAGCAGTTCTTC
clone size: .; V gene: TRBV6-5; D gene: .; J gene: TRBJ1-1; CDR3 protein: CASSYSFDTMNTEAFF; CDR3 DNA: TGTGCCAGCAGTTACTCGTTTGACACGATGAACACTGAAGCTTTCTTT
clone size: once; V gene: TRBV7-6; D gene: TRBD1; J gene: TRBJ2-2; CDR3 protein: CASSLRVAGGWTGELFF; CDR3 DNA: TGTGCCAGCAGCTTGAGGGTGGCAGGGGGCTGGACCGGGGAGCTGTTTTTT
clone size: .; V gene: TRBV13; D gene: TRBD1; J gene: TRBJ2-2; CDR3 protein: CASSPPQGMNTGELFF; CDR3 DNA: TGTGCCAGCAGCCCCCCACAGGGGATGAACACCGGGGAGCTGTTTTTT
clone size: .; V gene: TRBV19; D gene: .; J gene: TRBJ1-1; CDR3 protein: CASSPRTVNTEAFF; CDR3 DNA: TGTGCCAGTAGTCCGAGGACCGTGAACACTGAAGCTTTCTTT
clone size: .; V gene: TRBV5-4; D gene: .; J gene: TRBJ2-7; CDR3 protein: CASSSGLGQYF; CDR3 DNA: TGTGCCAGCAGCTCAGGCCTGGGGCAGTACTTC
clone size: .; V gene: TRBV7-9; D gene: TRBD1; J gene: TRBJ1-2; CDR3 protein: CASSFERDRGHGYTF; CDR3 DNA: TGTGCCAGCAGCTTCGAACGGGACAGGGGCCATGGCTACACCTTC
clone size: .; V gene: TRBV7-9; D gene: .; J gene: TRBJ2-3; CDR3 protein: CASSRRIVTDTQYF; CDR3 DNA: TGTGCCAGCAGCCGACGCATAGTCACAGATACGCAGTATTTT
clone size: .; V gene: TRBV27; D gene: .; J gene: TRBJ1-1; CDR3 protein: CASGLPEAFF; CDR3 DNA: TGTGCCTCGGGGTTACCTGAAGCTTTCTTT
clone size: once; V gene: TRBV27; D gene: .; J gene: TRBJ1-6; CDR3 protein: CASSFGGYNSPLHF; CDR3 DNA: TGTGCCAGCAGTTTTGGGGGTTATAATTCACCCCTCCACTTT
clone size: .; V gene: TRBV27; D gene: .; J gene: TRBJ2-1; CDR3 protein: CASSLSTGSSGMNEQFF; CDR3 DNA: TGTGCCAGCAGTTTATCGACGGGAAGTAGTGGGATGAATGAGCAGTTCTTC
clone size: once; V gene: TRBV13; D gene: .; J gene: TRBJ1-1; CDR3 protein: CASSPDGRNTEAFF; CDR3 DNA: TGTGCCAGCAGCCCAGACGGCCGTAACACTGAAGCTTTCTTT
clone size: .; V gene: TRBV7-9; D gene: .; J gene: TRBJ2-7; CDR3 protein: CASSLAGAFYEQYF; CDR3 DNA: TGTGCCAGCAGCTTAGCCGGGGCTTTTTACGAGCAGTACTTC
clone size: .; V gene: TRBV30; D gene: .; J gene: TRBJ1-1; CDR3 protein: CAWSSGNTEAFF; CDR3 DNA: TGTGCCTGGAGTAGCGGGAACACTGAAGCTTTCTTT
clone size: .; V gene: TRBV2; D gene: .; J gene: TRBJ2-7; CDR3 protein: CASSEFEVHEQYF; CDR3 DNA: TGTGCCAGCAGTGAATTTGAGGTCCACGAGCAGTACTTC
clone size: .; V gene: TRBV30; D gene: .; J gene: TRBJ1-5; CDR3 protein: CAWDVIVNSNQPQHF; CDR3 DNA: TGTGCCTGGGACGTGATAGTGAATAGCAATCAGCCCCAGCATTTT
clone size: .; V gene: TRBV10-3; D gene: TRBD2; J gene: TRBJ2-1; CDR3 protein: CASKRESYNEQFF; CDR3 DNA: TGTGCCAGTAAGCGGGAGTCCTACAATGAGCAGTTCTTC
clone size: .; V gene: TRBV12-5; D gene: TRBD2; J gene: TRBJ2-1; CDR3 protein: CASDSREGYNEQFF; CDR3 DNA: TGTGCTAGTGATTCGCGGGAGGGATACAATGAGCAGTTCTTC
clone size: .; V gene: TRBV27; D gene: .; J gene: TRBJ2-7; CDR3 protein: CASSTYTPADEQYF; CDR3 DNA: TGTGCCAGCAGTACCTACACGCCCGCGGACGAGCAGTACTTC
clone size: .; V gene: TRBV5-6; D gene: .; J gene: TRBJ1-1; CDR3 protein: CASSLEGGVTEAFF; CDR3 DNA: TGTGCCAGCAGCTTGGAGGGGGGCGTCACTGAAGCTTTCTTT
clone size: .; V gene: TRBV10-1; D gene: .; J gene: TRBJ2-5; CDR3 protein: CASNRDTQETQYF; CDR3 DNA: TGCGCCAGTAACCGGGACACCCAAGAGACCCAGTACTTC
clone size: .; V gene: TRBV9; D gene: .; J gene: TRBJ2-5; CDR3 protein: CASSDGGRETQYF; CDR3 DNA: TGTGCCAGCAGCGACGGTGGCCGCGAGACCCAGTACTTC
clone size: .; V gene: TRBV27; D gene: TRBD1; J gene: TRBJ2-3; CDR3 protein: CASSIGTVVSTDTQYF; CDR3 DNA: TGTGCCAGCAGTATCGGGACAGTCGTAAGCACAGATACGCAGTATTTT
clone size: .; V gene: TRBV7-9; D gene: .; J gene: TRBJ2-7; CDR3 protein: CASSSGLDYEQYF; CDR3 DNA: TGTGCCAGCAGCTCCGGACTGGACTACGAGCAGTACTTC
clone size: once; V gene: TRBV7-9; D gene: .; J gene: TRBJ1-1; CDR3 protein: CASSLAQGLNTEAFF; CDR3 DNA: TGTGCCAGCAGCTTAGCGCAGGGCTTGAACACTGAAGCTTTCTTT
clone size: .; V gene: TRBV4-1; D gene: .; J gene: TRBJ2-1; CDR3 protein: CASSQVLAQEQFF; CDR3 DNA: TGCGCCAGCAGCCAGGTACTAGCTCAGGAGCAGTTCTTC
clone size: .; V gene: TRBV5-1; D gene: .; J gene: TRBJ2-5; CDR3 protein: CASSLDGWQETQYF; CDR3 DNA: TGCGCCAGCAGCTTGGACGGTTGGCAAGAGACCCAGTACTTC
clone size: few; V gene: TRBV5-1; D gene: .; J gene: TRBJ2-1; CDR3 protein: CASSLGGNEQFF; CDR3 DNA: TGCGCCAGCAGCTTGGGGGGGAATGAGCAGTTCTTC
clone size: .; V gene: TRBV18; D gene: TRBD2; J gene: TRBJ2-2; CDR3 protein: CASSPGLANTGELFF; CDR3 DNA: TGTGCCAGCTCACCGGGACTAGCGAATACCGGGGAGCTGTTTTTT
clone size: .; V gene: TRBV9; D gene: .; J gene: TRBJ2-7; CDR3 protein: CASSVSPSYEQYF; CDR3 DNA: TGTGCCAGCAGCGTCTCTCCATCCTACGAGCAGTACTTC
clone size: .; V gene: TRBV7-9; D gene: TRBD2; J gene: TRBJ2-5; CDR3 protein: CASSSFSGGAAETQYF; CDR3 DNA: TGTGCCAGCAGCTCCTTTAGCGGGGGGGCCGCAGAGACCCAGTACTTC
clone size: .; V gene: TRBV28; D gene: .; J gene: TRBJ1-3; CDR3 protein: CASRSQVSGNTIYF; CDR3 DNA: TGTGCCAGCAGATCCCAGGTTTCTGGAAACACCATATATTTT
clone size: .; V gene: TRBV5-1; D gene: .; J gene: TRBJ2-3; CDR3 protein: CASSLALAGPDTQYF; CDR3 DNA: TGCGCCAGCAGCTTGGCCCTCGCGGGACCAGATACGCAGTATTTT
clone size: .; V gene: TRBV9; D gene: .; J gene: TRBJ2-6; CDR3 protein: CASSVSNIAGANVLTF; CDR3 DNA: TGTGCCAGCAGCGTAAGCAATATCGCTGGGGCCAACGTCCTGACTTTC
clone size: .; V gene: TRBV6-5; D gene: TRBD1; J gene: TRBJ2-5; CDR3 protein: CASSQGEETQYF; CDR3 DNA: TGTGCCAGCAGTCAGGGGGAAGAGACCCAGTACTTC
clone size: .; V gene: TRBV7-2; D gene: .; J gene: TRBJ2-3; CDR3 protein: CASSLVSAPDTQYF; CDR3 DNA: TGTGCCAGCAGCTTGGTTAGCGCGCCCGATACGCAGTATTTT
clone size: .; V gene: TRBV27; D gene: .; J gene: TRBJ2-7; CDR3 protein: CASSPLKGGFTHEQYF; CDR3 DNA: TGTGCCAGCAGTCCCCTTAAAGGGGGATTCACCCACGAGCAGTACTTC
clone size: .; V gene: TRBV5-1; D gene: .; J gene: TRBJ2-7; CDR3 protein: CASSLGPPEQYF; CDR3 DNA: TGCGCCAGCAGCTTGGGCCCGCCAGAGCAGTACTTC
clone size: .; V gene: TRBV7-9; D gene: .; J gene: TRBJ2-5; CDR3 protein: CASSLDYSGGETQYF; CDR3 DNA: TGTGCCAGCAGCTTGGACTACTCCGGAGGGGAGACCCAGTACTTC
clone size: .; V gene: TRBV28; D gene: .; J gene: TRBJ1-1; CDR3 protein: CASSMGSTEAFF; CDR3 DNA: TGTGCCAGCAGTATGGGTAGCACTGAAGCTTTCTTT
clone size: .; V gene: TRBV11-2; D gene: TRBD1; J gene: TRBJ1-2; CDR3 protein: CASSLDIRDRDSVYTF; CDR3 DNA: TGTGCCAGCAGCTTAGATATTCGGGACAGAGATTCTGTCTACACCTTC
clone size: .; V gene: TRBV6-6; D gene: .; J gene: TRBJ2-1; CDR3 protein: CASTVSGVNEQFF; CDR3 DNA: TGTGCCAGCACCGTGTCAGGAGTCAATGAGCAGTTCTTC
clone size: .; V gene: TRBV5-8; D gene: .; J gene: TRBJ2-7; CDR3 protein: CASSLTGEAYEQYF; CDR3 DNA: TGTGCCAGCAGCCTGACCGGGGAGGCGTACGAGCAGTACTTC
clone size: .; V gene: TRBV7-6; D gene: TRBD2; J gene: TRBJ2-1; CDR3 protein: CASSLGLAEDNEQFF; CDR3 DNA: TGTGCCAGCAGCTTAGGCCTAGCGGAAGACAATGAGCAGTTCTTC
clone size: .; V gene: TRBV27; D gene: TRBD2; J gene: TRBJ2-1; CDR3 protein: CASSLSGTSAYNEQFF; CDR3 DNA: TGTGCCAGCAGTTTGTCCGGGACTAGCGCATACAATGAGCAGTTCTTC
clone size: .; V gene: TRBV10-3; D gene: TRBD1; J gene: TRBJ2-2; CDR3 protein: CAISEVQGVNTGELFF; CDR3 DNA: TGTGCCATCAGTGAAGTACAGGGGGTTAACACCGGGGAGCTGTTTTTT